Shown below are 8 T cell receptor beta chains from a single sample sequenced in a study of Graves' ophthalmopathy and Graves' hyperthyroidism. RNA transcripts were the template, and TCR beta CDR3 regions were amplified from them. The first-round RT-PCR employed HTBI primers together with the Qiagen OneStep RT-PCR kit. A multiplex PCR was then performed as the second round. TCRdb re-analysed the multiplex PCR reads in MiXCR, keeping a single row per CDR3 protein. Altogether 300,000 to 500,000 distinct CDR3 sequences are present, 15% being singletons, with the ten largest covering approximately 7%. Specimen: peripheral blood. The source is a woman aged 18 to 35 with stable Graves' hyperthyroidism.

The chain has TRBV18 and TRBJ2-2; tentative D call: TRBD2 (5 bases). V was clipped by 0 bases and J by 5 bases, with 10 bases between them. Germline CDR1 and CDR2: KGHSH and LQKENI. This CDR3 is built from 15 residues. CDR3 sequence: CASSPPRVGTGELFF. The DNA for the CDR3 is TGTGCCAGCTCACCACCGAGGGTCGGGACCGGGGAGCTGTTTTTT.

This clonotype was seen only once. This chain connects TRBV27 to TRBJ1-2; tentative D call: TRBD1 (6 bases). Germline assignment: CDR1 MNHEY and CDR2 SMNVEV (reference sequence). This CDR3 has 15 amino acids. V lost 4 bases, J lost 5 bases, and 17 bases lay in between. Here the CDR3 DNA reads TGTGCCAGCAGTTCCCCACTGACAGGAACTTATGGCTACACCTTC. Its protein is CASSSPLTGTYGYTF.

This clonotype was recorded at least ten times. The chain uses TRBV20-1 and TRBJ1-2, with D tentatively TRBD1 (5 bases). The germline V gene encodes CDR1 DFQATT and CDR2 SNEGSKA (reference sequence). The CDR3 is made up of 13 amino acids. Trimming pared 7 bases from V and 2 bases from J, leaving 14 bases between. DNA for the CDR3: TGCAGTGTTCCGCGGGGGAGAAACTATGGCTACACCTTC. This translates into CSVPRGRNYGYTF.

This clonotype showed up just a few times. This chain joins TRBV7-9 and TRBJ1-1; D unresolved. The germline V gene encodes CDR1 SEHNR and CDR2 FQNEAQ (reference sequence). V was shortened by 10 bases and J by 3 bases, with 18 bases between the two germline ends. CDR3 length: 14 residues. The CDR3 DNA follows: TGTGCCACCAAGAAGGGAGGAGACCACACTGAAGCTTTCTTT. The encoded protein is CATKKGGDHTEAFF.

The J gene is TRBJ2-2, the V gene TRBV6-5; D perhaps matches TRBD2 (6 bases). This CDR3 spans 15 amino acids. V shed 0 bases and J shed 4 bases, with 9 bases lying between them. Germline CDR1 and CDR2: MNHEY and SVGAGI. The CDR3 DNA sequence: TGTGCCAGCAGTTACTCGAGGGGAGGCACCGGGGAGCTGTTTTTT. It is translated as CASSYSRGGTGELFF.

This clonotype was counted at least ten times. The genes are TRBV29-1 and TRBJ2-7, with 7 nucleotides matching TRBD2. This CDR3 is built from 15 residues. CDR1 SQVTM and CDR2 ANQGSEA come from the germline V gene. The V segment lost 4 bases and the J segment 4 bases; nucleotides outside the gene matches: 13. The CDR3: CSVAGGTQGRYEQYF. The CDR3 bases are TGCAGCGTTGCCGGGGGGACCCAAGGTCGGTACGAGCAGTACTTC.

This chain links TRBV2 with TRBJ1-1, with D tentatively TRBD1 (5 bases). This CDR3 spans 13 amino acids. Germline V gene sequence: CDR1 SNHLY, CDR2 FYNNEI. Trimming removed 8 bases from V and 4 bases from J, with 14 bases in between. CDR3 residues: CASSVRAGTEAFF. The DNA for the CDR3 is TGTGCCAGCTCGGTCAGGGCGGGCACTGAAGCTTTCTTT.

This clonotype was counted many times. The gene calls are TRBV6-1 and TRBJ2-7, with 9 bases identical to TRBD1. Trimming took 7 bases from V and 4 from J; bases not matched to a gene: 11. This CDR3 has 15 residues. CDR1 and CDR2 from the germline V gene are MNHNS and SASEGT. Here the CDR3 reads CASTPRGQGLYEQYF. CDR3 coding DNA: TGTGCCAGCACCCCACGGGGACAGGGTCTGTACGAGCAGTACTTC.